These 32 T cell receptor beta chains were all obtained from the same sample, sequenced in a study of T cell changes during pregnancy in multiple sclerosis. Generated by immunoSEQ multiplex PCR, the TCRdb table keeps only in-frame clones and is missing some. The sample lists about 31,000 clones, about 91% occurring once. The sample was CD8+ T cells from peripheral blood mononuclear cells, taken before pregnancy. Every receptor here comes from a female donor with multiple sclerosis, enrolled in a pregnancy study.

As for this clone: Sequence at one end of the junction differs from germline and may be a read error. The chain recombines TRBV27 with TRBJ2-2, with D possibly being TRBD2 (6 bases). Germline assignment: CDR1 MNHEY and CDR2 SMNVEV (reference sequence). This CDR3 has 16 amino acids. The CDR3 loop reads CASSISGGGRTGELFF. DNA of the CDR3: TGTGCCAGCAGTATATCCGGTGGAGGGCGAACCGGGGAGCTGTTTTTT.

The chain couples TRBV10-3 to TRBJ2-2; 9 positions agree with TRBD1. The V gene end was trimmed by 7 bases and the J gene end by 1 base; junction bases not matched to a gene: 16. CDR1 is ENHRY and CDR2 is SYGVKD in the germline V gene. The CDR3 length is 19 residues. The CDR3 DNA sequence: TGTGCCATCATTGGAGAGGGACAGGGCAAGGCCGTGAACACCGGGGAGCTGTTTTTT. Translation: CAIIGEGQGKAVNTGELFF.

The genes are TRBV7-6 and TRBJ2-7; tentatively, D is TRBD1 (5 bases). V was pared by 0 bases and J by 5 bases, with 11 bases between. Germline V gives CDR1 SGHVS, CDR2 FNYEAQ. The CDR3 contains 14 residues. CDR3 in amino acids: CASSLALQGNEQYF. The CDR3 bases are TGTGCCAGCAGCTTAGCGCTCCAGGGTAACGAGCAGTACTTC.

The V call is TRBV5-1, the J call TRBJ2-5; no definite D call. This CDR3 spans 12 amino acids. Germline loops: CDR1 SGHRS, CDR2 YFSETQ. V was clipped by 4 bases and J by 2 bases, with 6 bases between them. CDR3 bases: TGCGCCAGCAGCCCTGTTCAAGAGACCCAGTACTTC. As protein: CASSPVQETQYF.

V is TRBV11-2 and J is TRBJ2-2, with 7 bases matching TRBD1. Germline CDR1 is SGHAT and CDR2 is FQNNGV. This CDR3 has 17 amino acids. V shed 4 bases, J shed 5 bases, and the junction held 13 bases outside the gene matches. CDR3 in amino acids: CASSSPAQGKRTGELFF. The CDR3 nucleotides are TGTGCCAGCAGCTCCCCCGCACAGGGGAAAAGAACCGGGGAGCTGTTTTTT.

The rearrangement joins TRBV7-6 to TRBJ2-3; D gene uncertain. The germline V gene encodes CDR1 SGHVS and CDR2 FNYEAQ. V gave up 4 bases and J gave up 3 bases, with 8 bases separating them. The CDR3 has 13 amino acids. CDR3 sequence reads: CASSSWATDTQYF. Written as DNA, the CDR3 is TGTGCCAGCAGCTCCTGGGCGACAGATACGCAGTATTTT. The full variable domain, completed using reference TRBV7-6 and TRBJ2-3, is GAGVSQSPRYKVTKRGQDVALRCDPISGHVSLYWYRQALGQGPEFLTYFNYEAQQDKSGLPNDRFSAERPEGSISTLTIQRTEQRDSAMYRCASSSWATDTQYFGPGTRLTVL.

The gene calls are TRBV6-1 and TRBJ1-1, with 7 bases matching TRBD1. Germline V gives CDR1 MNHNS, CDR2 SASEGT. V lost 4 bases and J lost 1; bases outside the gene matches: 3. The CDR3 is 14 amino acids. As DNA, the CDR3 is TGTGCCAGCAGTGTAGGACAGGAGAACACTGAAGCTTTCTTT. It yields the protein CASSVGQENTEAFF.

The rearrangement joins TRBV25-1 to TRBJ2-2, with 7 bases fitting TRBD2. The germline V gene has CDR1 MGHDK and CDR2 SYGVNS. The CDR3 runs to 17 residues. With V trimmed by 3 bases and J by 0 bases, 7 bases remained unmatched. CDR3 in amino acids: CASSDPAGVTNTGELFF. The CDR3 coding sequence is TGTGCCAGCAGTGATCCCGCGGGGGTAACGAACACCGGGGAGCTGTTTTTT.

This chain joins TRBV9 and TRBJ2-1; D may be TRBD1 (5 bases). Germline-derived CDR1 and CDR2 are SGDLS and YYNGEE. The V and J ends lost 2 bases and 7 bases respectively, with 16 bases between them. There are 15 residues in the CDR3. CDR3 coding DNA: TGTGCCAGCAGCGTGGGCAGGGCGCTAGGTAATGAGCAGTTCTTC. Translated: CASSVGRALGNEQFF. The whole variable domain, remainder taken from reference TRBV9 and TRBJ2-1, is DSGVTQTPKHLITATGQRVTLRCSPRSGDLSVYWYQQSLDQGLQFLIQYYNGEERAKGNILERFSAQQFPDLHSELNLSSLELGDSALYFCASSVGRALGNEQFFGPGTRLTVL.

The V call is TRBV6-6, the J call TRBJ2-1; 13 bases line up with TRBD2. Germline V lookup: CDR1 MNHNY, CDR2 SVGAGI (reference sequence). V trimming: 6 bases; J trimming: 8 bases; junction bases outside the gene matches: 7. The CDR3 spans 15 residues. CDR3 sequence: CASSHTSGGVYEQFF. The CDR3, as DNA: TGTGCCAGCAGCCATACTAGCGGGGGGGTGTATGAGCAGTTCTTC.

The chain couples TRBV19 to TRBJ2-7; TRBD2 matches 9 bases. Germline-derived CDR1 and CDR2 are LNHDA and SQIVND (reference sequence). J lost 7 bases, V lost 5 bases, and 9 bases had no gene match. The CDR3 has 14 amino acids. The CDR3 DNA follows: TGTGCCAGTAGTGCCGGGACTAGCTCGCGAGAGCAGTACTTC. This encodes CASSAGTSSREQYF.

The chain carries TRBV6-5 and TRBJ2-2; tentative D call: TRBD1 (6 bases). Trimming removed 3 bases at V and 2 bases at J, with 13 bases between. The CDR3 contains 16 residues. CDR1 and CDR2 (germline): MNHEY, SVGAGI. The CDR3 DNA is TGTGCCAGCAGTTATCAGGGGATCATTAACACCGGGGAGCTGTTTTTT. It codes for CASSYQGIINTGELFF.

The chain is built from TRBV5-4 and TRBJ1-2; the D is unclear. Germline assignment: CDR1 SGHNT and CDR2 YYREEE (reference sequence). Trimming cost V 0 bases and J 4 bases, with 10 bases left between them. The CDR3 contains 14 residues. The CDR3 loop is CASSLDKGSYGYTF. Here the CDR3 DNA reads TGTGCCAGCAGCTTGGATAAAGGGAGCTATGGCTACACCTTC.

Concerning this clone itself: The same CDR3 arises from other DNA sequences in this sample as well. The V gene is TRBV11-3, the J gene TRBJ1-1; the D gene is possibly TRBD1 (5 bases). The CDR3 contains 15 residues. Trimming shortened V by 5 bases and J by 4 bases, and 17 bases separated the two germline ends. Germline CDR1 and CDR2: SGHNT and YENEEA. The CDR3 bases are TGTGCCAGCAGCCCAACAGTGGGGGGGGTCACTGAAGCTTTCTTT. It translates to CASSPTVGGVTEAFF. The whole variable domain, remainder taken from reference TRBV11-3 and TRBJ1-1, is EAGVVQSPRYKIIEKKQPVAFWCNPISGHNTLYWYLQNLGQGPELLIRYENEEAVDDSQLPKDRFSAERLKGVDSTLKIQPAELGDSAVYLCASSPTVGGVTEAFFGQGTRLTVV.

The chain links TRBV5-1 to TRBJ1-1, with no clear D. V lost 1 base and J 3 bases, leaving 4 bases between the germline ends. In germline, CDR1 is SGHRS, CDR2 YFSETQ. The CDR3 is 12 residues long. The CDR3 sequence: CASSLTDTEAFF. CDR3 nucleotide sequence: TGCGCCAGCAGCTTGACTGACACTGAAGCTTTCTTT.

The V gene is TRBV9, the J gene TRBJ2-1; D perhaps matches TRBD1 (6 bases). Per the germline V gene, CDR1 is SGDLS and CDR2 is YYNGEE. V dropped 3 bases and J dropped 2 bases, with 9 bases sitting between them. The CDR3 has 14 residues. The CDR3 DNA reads TGTGCCAGCAGCGCACAGGGTACCTACAATGAGCAGTTCTTC. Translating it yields CASSAQGTYNEQFF.

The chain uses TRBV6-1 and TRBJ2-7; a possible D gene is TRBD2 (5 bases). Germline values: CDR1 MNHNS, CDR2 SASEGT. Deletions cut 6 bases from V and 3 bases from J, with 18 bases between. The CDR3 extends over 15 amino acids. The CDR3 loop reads CASRRVVELVYEQYF. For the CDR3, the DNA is TGTGCCAGCAGACGCGTAGTTGAACTAGTCTACGAGCAGTACTTC.

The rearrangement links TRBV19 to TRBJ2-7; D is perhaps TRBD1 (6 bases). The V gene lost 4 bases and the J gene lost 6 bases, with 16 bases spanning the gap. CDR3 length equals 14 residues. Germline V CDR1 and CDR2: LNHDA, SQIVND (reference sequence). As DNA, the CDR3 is TGTGCCAGTAGTAACGGACAGAATCGGGTCGAGCAGTACTTC. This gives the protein CASSNGQNRVEQYF.

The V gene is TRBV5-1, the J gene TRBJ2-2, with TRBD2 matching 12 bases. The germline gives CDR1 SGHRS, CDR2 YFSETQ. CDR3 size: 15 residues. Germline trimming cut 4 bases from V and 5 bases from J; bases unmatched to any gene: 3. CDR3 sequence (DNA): TGCGCCAGCAGCGTGACTAGCGGGGGAACCGGGGAGCTGTTTTTT. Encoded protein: CASSVTSGGTGELFF.

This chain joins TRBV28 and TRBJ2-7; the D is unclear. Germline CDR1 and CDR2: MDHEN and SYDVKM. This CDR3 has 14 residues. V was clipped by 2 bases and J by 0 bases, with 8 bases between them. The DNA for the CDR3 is TGTGCCAGCAGTTTAAAGCAACTCTCCTACGAGCAGTACTTC. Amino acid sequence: CASSLKQLSYEQYF.

The CDR3 loop reads CASSKPSSGSYEQYF. CDR3 DNA: TGTGCCAGCAGCAAGCCCTCTAGCGGGAGTTACGAGCAGTACTTC. The chain joins TRBV5-4 to TRBJ2-7; 10 bases align to TRBD2. Germline CDR1 is SGHNT and CDR2 is YYREEE (reference sequence). The CDR3 length is 15 residues. V was pared by 4 bases and J by 4 bases, with 8 bases of the junction left unmatched.

This chain's CDR3 is CASSLLPGTGDSTDTQYF. In nucleotides, the CDR3 is TGTGCCAGCAGCTTATTACCCGGGACAGGGGATAGCACAGATACGCAGTATTTT. The chain joins TRBV7-2 to TRBJ2-3, with 10 bases identical to TRBD1. V was pared by 2 bases and J by 0 bases, with 8 bases of the junction left unmatched. Per the germline V gene, CDR1 is SGHTA and CDR2 is FQGNSA. The CDR3 loop spans 18 amino acids. Complete variable domain (other parts from reference TRBV7-2 and TRBJ2-3): GAGVSQSPSNKVTEKGKDVELRCDPISGHTALYWYRQSLGQGLEFLIYFQGNSAPDKSGLPSDRFSAERTGGSVSTLTIQRTQQEDSAVYLCASSLLPGTGDSTDTQYFGPGTRLTVL.

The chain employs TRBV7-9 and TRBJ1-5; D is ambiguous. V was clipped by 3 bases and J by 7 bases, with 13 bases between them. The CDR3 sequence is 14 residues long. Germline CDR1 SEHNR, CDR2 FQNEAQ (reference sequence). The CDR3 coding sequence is TGTGCCAGCAGCTTTGGAGGACCCAGCCAGCCCCAGCATTTT. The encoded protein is CASSFGGPSQPQHF.

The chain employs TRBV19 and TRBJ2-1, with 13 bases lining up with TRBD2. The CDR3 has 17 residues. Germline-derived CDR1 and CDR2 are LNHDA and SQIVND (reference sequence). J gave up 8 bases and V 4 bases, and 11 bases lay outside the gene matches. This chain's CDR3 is CASSTGTGLAGIDEQFF. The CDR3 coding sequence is TGTGCCAGTAGTACAGGGACGGGACTAGCGGGAATCGATGAGCAGTTCTTC.

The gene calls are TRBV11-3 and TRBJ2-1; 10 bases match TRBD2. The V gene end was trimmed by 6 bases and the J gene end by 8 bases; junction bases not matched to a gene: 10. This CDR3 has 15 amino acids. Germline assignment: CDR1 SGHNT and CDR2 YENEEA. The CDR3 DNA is TGTGCCAGCAGGCCCCTAGCGGGGGTAAGCGATGAGCAGTTCTTC. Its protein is CASRPLAGVSDEQFF.

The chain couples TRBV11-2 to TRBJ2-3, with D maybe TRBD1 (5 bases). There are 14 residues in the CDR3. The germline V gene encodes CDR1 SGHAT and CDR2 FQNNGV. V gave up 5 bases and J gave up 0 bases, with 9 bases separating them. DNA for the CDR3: TGTGCCAGCAGCGGCAGGGCTAGCACAGATACGCAGTATTTT. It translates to CASSGRASTDTQYF.

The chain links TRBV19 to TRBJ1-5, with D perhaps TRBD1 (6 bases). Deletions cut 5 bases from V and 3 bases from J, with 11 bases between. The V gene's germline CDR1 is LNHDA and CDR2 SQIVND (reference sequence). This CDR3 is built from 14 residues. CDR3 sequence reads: CASSHRDYNQPQHF. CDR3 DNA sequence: TGTGCCAGTAGTCACAGGGACTACAATCAGCCCCAGCATTTT.

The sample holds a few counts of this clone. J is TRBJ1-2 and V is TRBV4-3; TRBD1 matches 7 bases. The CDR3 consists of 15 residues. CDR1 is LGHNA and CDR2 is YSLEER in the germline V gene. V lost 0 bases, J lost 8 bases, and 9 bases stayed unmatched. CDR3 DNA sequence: TGCGCCAGCAGCCAAGATGGAGACAGGGCGGAAGGCTACACCTTC. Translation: CASSQDGDRAEGYTF.

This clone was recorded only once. In DNA form, the CDR3 reads TGTGCCAGCAGTTTAAACGGGGGAAGTGAGCAGTTCTTC. As protein: CASSLNGGSEQFF. The rearrangement uses TRBV28 and TRBJ2-1; D possibly corresponds to TRBD2 (6 bases). Trimming removed 2 bases at V and 9 bases at J, with 11 bases between. The CDR3 sequence is 13 residues long. Germline V gene lookup returns CDR1 MDHEN and CDR2 SYDVKM.

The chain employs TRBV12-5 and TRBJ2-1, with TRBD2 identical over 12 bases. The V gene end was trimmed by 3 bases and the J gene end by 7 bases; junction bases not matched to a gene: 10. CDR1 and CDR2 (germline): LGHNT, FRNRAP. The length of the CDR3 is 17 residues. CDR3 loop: CASGLPLAGGQGNEQFF. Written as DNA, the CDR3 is TGTGCTAGTGGTTTACCTCTAGCGGGGGGGCAAGGGAATGAGCAGTTCTTC.

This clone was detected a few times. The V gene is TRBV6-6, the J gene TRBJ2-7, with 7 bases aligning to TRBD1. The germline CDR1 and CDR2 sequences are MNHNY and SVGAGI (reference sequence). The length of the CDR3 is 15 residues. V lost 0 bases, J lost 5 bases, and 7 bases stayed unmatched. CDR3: CASSYSFTGDHEQYF. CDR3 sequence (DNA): TGTGCCAGCAGTTACTCTTTCACAGGGGACCACGAGCAGTACTTC.

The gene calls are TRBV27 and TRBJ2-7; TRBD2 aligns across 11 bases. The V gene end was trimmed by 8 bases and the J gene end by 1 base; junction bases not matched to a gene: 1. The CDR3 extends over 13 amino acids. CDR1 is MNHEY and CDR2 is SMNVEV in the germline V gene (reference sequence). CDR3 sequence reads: CASGLAGSYEQYF. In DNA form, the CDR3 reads TGTGCCAGCGGACTAGCGGGTTCCTACGAGCAGTACTTC.